Listed here is a single T cell receptor (beta chain). Its antigen is unidentified. These data are taken from a study of blood T cells in healthy people across ages. Study observations and caveats: Changes in expanded clonotypes were possibly confounded, as the CMV status of donors was unknown. With unsorted PBMCs, a conclusive comparison of naive versus antigen-experienced cells was not possible. Age brought a roughly linear fall in TCR beta diversity measured per million T cells.

Each sample used at least 6 million PBMCs. V lost 3 bases and J lost 9; bases outside the gene matches: 19. There are 18 residues in the CDR3. Looked up from germline, CDR1 is DFQATT and CDR2 is SNEGSKA (reference sequence). Then a second PCR, running roughly 7 to 11 cycles, was carried out with a sample-barcoded 5' primer and a J-beta primer mix. TCRdb called the 5' RACE reads again in MiXCR, with one record for every CDR3 protein. The repertoire consists of 1.2 million to 1.5 million distinct CDR3 sequences, with approximately 42% occurring once and the leading ten covering approximately 7.9%. The receptor comes from a woman aged 18-29 years in good health. V usage is TRBV20-1 and J usage is TRBJ2-1, with 11 bases identical to TRBD2. The sample was blood. DNA of the CDR3: TGCAGTGCTAGGAGGATGATACTAGCGGGGGATCTTAGAGGTGAGCAGTTCTTC. Translating gives CSARRMILAGDLRGEQFF.